This TCR beta chain emerged from a study of T cell responses to AZD1222 COVID-19 vaccine. Germline values: CDR1 SNHLY, CDR2 FYNNEI. The CDR3 sequence is 12 residues long. Trimming shortened V by 7 bases and J by 5 bases, and 9 bases separated the two germline ends. Generated by immunoSEQ multiplex PCR, the TCRdb table keeps only in-frame clones and is missing some. The sample gives approximately 130,000 clones, 93% of which show up once; approximately 3.1% is in the top ten. Specimen: peripheral blood, collected on day 0 of AZD1222 vaccination. The sequence derives from an adult in good health. The V and J genes are TRBV2 and TRBJ1-5, with D unclear. CDR3 loop: CASMREDQPQHF. The CDR3 DNA follows: TGTGCCAGCATGCGGGAGGATCAGCCCCAGCATTTT.